This TCR beta chain originates from a study of OX40 agonist ivuxolimab in advanced cancers. Across the whole study: Patients were dosed with the agonistic anti-OX40 (CD134) antibody ivuxolimab. Age averaged about 66 years (range roughly 23 to 79), and roughly 80% were male. People who had prior anti-PD-1, anti-PD-L1 or anti-CTLA-4 therapy could take part, and around 40% had some.

Profiling relied on immunoSEQ multiplex PCR, and the TCRdb table lists in-frame clones only, not all of them. Altogether 65,000 to 80,000 clones are present, about 84% being singletons, with the ten largest covering 8.2%. Worth noting for this clone: Its specificity is unknown.

CDR3 size: 15 residues. V lost 5 bases and J lost 7; bases outside the gene matches: 8. Germline V lookup: CDR1 SGHTS, CDR2 YDEGEE. Study-level results: At 0.1 to 3.0 mg/kg, CD4+ and CD8+ blood T cells expanded clonally by week 6.

The TCR sequence derives from an adult with an advanced solid tumor such as melanoma, head and neck, liver or kidney cancer. Sample: CD4+ or CD8+ T cells sorted from blood, taken in a trial of the OX40 agonist ivuxolimab. The chain couples TRBV5-8 to TRBJ2-7; 14 bases line up with TRBD2. CDR3 bases: TGTGCCAGCAGACCGGGACTAGCGGGAGTGGGAGAGCAGTACTTC. It translates to CASRPGLAGVGEQYF.